This is a list of T cell receptor beta chains from one sample in a study of regulatory T cells in long-lasting Graves disease. TCRdb analysed the multiplex PCR reads with MiXCR anew, one entry per CDR3 protein. The sample includes fewer than 450,000 distinct CDR3 sequences, approximately 16% of them seen just once. In addition, the sample was reused for a study of T cells in Graves' hyperthyroidism and ophthalmopathy.

Sample: peripheral blood mononuclear cells (PBMCs), taken at new diagnosis, from a patient treated with antithyroid drugs. The receptors come from a woman in her thirties or forties with Graves disease. Each CDR3 is given with its conserved first and last residue. The order of the fields is clone size, J gene, V gene, CDR3 protein. Size values are once, few and many counts, or a class for expanded clones, and some rows have none.

clone size: few
J gene: TRBJ1-5
V gene: TRBV12-3/TRBV12-4
CDR3 protein: CASSPGQVVKPQHF

clone size: many
J gene: TRBJ2-3
V gene: TRBV29-1
CDR3 protein: CSVEGPRDRSTDTQYF

clone size: .
J gene: TRBJ2-2
V gene: TRBV12-3/TRBV12-4
CDR3 protein: CASRDGTPNTGELFF

clone size: .
J gene: TRBJ1-2
V gene: TRBV6-5
CDR3 protein: CASSYAAGASGGYTF

clone size: many
J gene: TRBJ2-2
V gene: TRBV28
CDR3 protein: CASSLWGTGELFF

clone size: .
J gene: TRBJ2-6
V gene: TRBV5-1
CDR3 protein: CASSLAPIQGALSSGANVLTF

clone size: .
J gene: TRBJ1-4
V gene: TRBV6-1
CDR3 protein: CASSEAGGALGEKLFF

clone size: few
J gene: TRBJ2-1
V gene: TRBV11-3
CDR3 protein: CASSSASRLNGQFF

clone size: few
J gene: TRBJ1-3
V gene: TRBV20-1
CDR3 protein: CSARDDTAPLSGNTIYF

clone size: many
J gene: TRBJ2-3
V gene: TRBV7-2
CDR3 protein: CASNQGGNTDTQYF

clone size: many
J gene: TRBJ2-3
V gene: TRBV27
CDR3 protein: CATSGLRSADTQYF

clone size: many
J gene: TRBJ2-7
V gene: TRBV7-2
CDR3 protein: CASSFYSGEGGEQYF

clone size: few
J gene: TRBJ1-1
V gene: TRBV19
CDR3 protein: CASSPGRSTNTEAFF

clone size: many
J gene: TRBJ2-1
V gene: TRBV9
CDR3 protein: CASSVGWANEQFF

clone size: many
J gene: TRBJ2-2
V gene: TRBV11-2
CDR3 protein: CASSLWGLTGELFF

clone size: few
J gene: TRBJ1-3
V gene: TRBV12-3/TRBV12-4
CDR3 protein: CASSLIPDRADSGNTIYF

clone size: many
J gene: TRBJ2-5
V gene: TRBV7-2
CDR3 protein: CASSLGLALQTQYF